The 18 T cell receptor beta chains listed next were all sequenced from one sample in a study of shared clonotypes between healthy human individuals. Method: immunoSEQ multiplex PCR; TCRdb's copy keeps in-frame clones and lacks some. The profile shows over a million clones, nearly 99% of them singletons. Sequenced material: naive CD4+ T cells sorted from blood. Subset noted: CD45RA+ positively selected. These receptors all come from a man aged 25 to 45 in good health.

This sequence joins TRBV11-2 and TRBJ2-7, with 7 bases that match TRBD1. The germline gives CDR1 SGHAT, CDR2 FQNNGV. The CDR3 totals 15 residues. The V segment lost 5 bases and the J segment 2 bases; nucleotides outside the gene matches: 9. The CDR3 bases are TGTGCCAGCAGCGCACAATCGACAGGGACCTACGAGCAGTACTTC. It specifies CASSAQSTGTYEQYF.

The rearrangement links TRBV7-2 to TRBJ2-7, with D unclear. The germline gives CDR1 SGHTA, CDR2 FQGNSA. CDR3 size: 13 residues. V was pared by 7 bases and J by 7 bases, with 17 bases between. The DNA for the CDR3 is TGTGCCAGCATCCCCCCGGCTTCCCAAGAGCAGTACTTC. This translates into CASIPPASQEQYF.

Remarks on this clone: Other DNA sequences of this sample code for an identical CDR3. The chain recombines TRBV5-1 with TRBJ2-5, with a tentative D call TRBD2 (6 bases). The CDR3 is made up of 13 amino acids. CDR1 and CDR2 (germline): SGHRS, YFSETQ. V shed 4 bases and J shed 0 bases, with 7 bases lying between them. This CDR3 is CASSRDYQETQYF. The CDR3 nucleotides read TGCGCCAGCAGCCGGGACTACCAAGAGACCCAGTACTTC.

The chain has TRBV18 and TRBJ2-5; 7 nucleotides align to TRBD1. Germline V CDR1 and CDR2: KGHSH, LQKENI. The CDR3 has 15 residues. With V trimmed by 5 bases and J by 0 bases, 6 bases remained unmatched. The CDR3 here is CASSSIQGNQETQYF. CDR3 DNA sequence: TGTGCCAGCTCATCAATACAGGGGAACCAAGAGACCCAGTACTTC.

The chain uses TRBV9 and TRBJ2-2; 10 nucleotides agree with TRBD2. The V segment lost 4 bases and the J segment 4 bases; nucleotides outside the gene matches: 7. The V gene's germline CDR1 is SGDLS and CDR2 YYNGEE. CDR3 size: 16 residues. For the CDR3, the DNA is TGTGCCAGCAGCACCGGGACTAGCGCACGCACCGGGGAGCTGTTTTTT. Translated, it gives CASSTGTSARTGELFF.

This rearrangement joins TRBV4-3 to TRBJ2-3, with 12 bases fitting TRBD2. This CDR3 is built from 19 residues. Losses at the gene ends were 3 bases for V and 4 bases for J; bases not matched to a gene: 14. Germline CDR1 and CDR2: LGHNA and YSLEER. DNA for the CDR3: TGCGCCAGCAGCCACCTCCCCGGACTAGCGGGATTAGAGGCAGATACGCAGTATTTT. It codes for CASSHLPGLAGLEADTQYF.

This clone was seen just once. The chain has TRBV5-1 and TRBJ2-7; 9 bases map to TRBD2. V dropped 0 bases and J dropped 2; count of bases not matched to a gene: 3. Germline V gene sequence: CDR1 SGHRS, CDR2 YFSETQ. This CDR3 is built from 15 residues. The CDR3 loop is CASSLGTSAAYEQYF. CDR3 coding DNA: TGCGCCAGCAGCTTGGGGACTAGCGCTGCCTACGAGCAGTACTTC.

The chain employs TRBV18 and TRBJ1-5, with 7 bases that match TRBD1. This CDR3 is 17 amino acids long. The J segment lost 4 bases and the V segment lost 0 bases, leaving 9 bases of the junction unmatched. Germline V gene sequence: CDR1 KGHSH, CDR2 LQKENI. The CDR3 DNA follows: TGTGCCAGCTCACCACCGGGCGTAGGGGGCGAGAATCAGCCCCAGCATTTT. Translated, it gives CASSPPGVGGENQPQHF.

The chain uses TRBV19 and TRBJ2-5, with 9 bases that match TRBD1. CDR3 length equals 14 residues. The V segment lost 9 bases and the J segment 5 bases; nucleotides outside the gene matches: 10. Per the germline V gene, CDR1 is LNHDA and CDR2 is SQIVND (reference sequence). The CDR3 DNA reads TGTGCCAGCAACAGGGGGCTGGCGGTTGAGACCCAGTACTTC. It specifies CASNRGLAVETQYF.

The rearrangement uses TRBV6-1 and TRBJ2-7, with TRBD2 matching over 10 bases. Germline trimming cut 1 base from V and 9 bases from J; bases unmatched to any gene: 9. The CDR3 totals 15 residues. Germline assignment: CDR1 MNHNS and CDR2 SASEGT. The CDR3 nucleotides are TGTGCCAGCAGTGAAGAAAGGACTAGCGGTGTGGGGCAGTACTTC. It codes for CASSEERTSGVGQYF.

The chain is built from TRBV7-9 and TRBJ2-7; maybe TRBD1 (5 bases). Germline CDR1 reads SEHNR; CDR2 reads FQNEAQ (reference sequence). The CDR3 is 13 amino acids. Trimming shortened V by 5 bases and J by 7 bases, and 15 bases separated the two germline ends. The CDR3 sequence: CASSPSRVGEQYF. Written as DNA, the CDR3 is TGTGCCAGCAGCCCGTCCAGGGTGGGTGAGCAGTACTTC. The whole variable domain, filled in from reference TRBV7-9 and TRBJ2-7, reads DTGVSQNPRHKITKRGQNVTFRCDPISEHNRLYWYRQTLGQGPEFLTYFQNEAQLEKSRLLSDRFSAERPKGSFSTLEIQRTEQGDSAMYLCASSPSRVGEQYFGPGTRLTVT.

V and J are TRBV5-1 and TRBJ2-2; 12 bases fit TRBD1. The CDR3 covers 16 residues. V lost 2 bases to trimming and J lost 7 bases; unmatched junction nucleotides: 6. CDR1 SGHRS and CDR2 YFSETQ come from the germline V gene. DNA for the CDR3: TGCGCCAGCAGCTTACCGGGACAGGGGGCTGACGGGGAGCTGTTTTTT. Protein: CASSLPGQGADGELFF.

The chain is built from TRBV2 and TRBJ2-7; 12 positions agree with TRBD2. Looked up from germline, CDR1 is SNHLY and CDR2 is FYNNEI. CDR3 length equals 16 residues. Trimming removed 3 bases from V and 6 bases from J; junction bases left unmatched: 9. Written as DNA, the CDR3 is TGTGCCAGCAGTGATACTAGCGGGAGGAAAACCCTCGAGCAGTACTTC. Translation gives CASSDTSGRKTLEQYF.

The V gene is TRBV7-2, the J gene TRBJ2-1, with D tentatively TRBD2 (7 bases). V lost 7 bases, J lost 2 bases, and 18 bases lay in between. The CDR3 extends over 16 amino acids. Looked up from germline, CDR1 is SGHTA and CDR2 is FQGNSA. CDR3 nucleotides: TGTGCCAGCACCGTTCAAGGGGGAGGGGCCTACAATGAGCAGTTCTTC. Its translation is CASTVQGGGAYNEQFF.

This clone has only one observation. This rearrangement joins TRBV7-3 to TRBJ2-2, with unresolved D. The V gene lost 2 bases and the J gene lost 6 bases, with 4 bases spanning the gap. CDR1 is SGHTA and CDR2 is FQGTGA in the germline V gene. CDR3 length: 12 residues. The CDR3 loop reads CASSLSAGELFF. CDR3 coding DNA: TGTGCCAGCAGCTTATCGGCCGGGGAGCTGTTTTTT.

CDR3 sequence reads: CASRRAGTSTDTQYF. DNA of the CDR3: TGTGCCAGCAGAAGAGCGGGAACTAGCACAGATACGCAGTATTTT. The V call is TRBV6-1, the J call TRBJ2-3, with 7 bases lining up with TRBD2. From germline, CDR1 is MNHNS and CDR2 SASEGT. V lost 6 bases and J lost 0; bases outside the gene matches: 6. The CDR3 covers 15 residues.

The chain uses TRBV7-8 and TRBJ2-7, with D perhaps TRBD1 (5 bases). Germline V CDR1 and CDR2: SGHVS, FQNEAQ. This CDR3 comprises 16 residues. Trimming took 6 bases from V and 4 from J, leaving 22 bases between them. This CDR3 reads CASSLGLAVPEYEQYF. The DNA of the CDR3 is TGTGCCAGCAGTTTGGGGCTTGCCGTTCCCGAGTACGAGCAGTACTTC. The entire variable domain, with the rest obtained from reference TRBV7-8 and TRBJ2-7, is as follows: GAGVSQSPRYKVAKRGQDVALRCDPISGHVSLFWYQQALGQGPEFLTYFQNEAQLDKSGLPSDRFFAERPEGSVSTLKIQRTQQEDSAVYLCASSLGLAVPEYEQYFGPGTRLTVT.

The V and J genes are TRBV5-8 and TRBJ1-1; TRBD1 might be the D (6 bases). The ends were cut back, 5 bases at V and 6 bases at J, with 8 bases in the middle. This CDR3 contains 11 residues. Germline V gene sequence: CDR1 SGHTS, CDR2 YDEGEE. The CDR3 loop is CASSRGAEAFF. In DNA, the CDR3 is TGTGCCAGCAGTAGGGGGGCTGAAGCTTTCTTT.